This entry lists 27 T cell receptor beta chains sequenced from one sample in a study of blood T cell repertoires in COVID-19. TCRdb keeps only in-frame clones here, not all; method: immunoSEQ multiplex PCR. The repertoire consists of roughly 260,000 clones, with about nine tenths occurring once and the leading ten covering approximately 1.2%. Sequencing was carried out using PBMCs or T cells enriched from blood (not recorded which). Source of these receptors: a human donor in a cohort exposed to, infected with or recovered from COVID-19 (not recorded which). The donor label of this sample is uncertain.

The chain joins TRBV5-1 to TRBJ1-5; D uncertain. There are 16 residues in the CDR3. The germline V gene encodes CDR1 SGHRS and CDR2 YFSETQ. The ends were cut back, 4 bases at V and 0 bases at J, with 14 bases in the middle. The CDR3 region is CASSPFPGYSNQPQHF. CDR3 DNA: TGCGCCAGCAGCCCGTTCCCGGGGTATAGCAATCAGCCCCAGCATTTT.

The chain carries TRBV7-9 and TRBJ2-7; TRBD2 agrees at 7 bases. Germline trimming cut 3 bases from V and 2 bases from J; bases unmatched to any gene: 4. The CDR3 runs to 14 residues. Germline loops: CDR1 SEHNR, CDR2 FQNEAQ (reference sequence). DNA of the CDR3: TGTGCCAGCAGCTTCGCGGGAGAACCCTACGAGCAGTACTTC. This gives the protein CASSFAGEPYEQYF.

The chain links TRBV18 to TRBJ2-1; a weak D match, TRBD2 (5 bases). CDR3 length: 14 residues. V shed 3 bases and J shed 5 bases, with 11 bases lying between them. Germline lookup yields CDR1 KGHSH and CDR2 LQKENI. The DNA for the CDR3 is TGTGCCAGCTCACCGGGCATTAGCGACAATGAGCAGTTCTTC. It codes for CASSPGISDNEQFF. The whole variable domain, remainder taken from reference TRBV18 and TRBJ2-1, is NAGVMQNPRHLVRRRGQEARLRCSPMKGHSHVYWYRQLPEEGLKFMVYLQKENIIDESGMPKERFSAEFPKEGPSILRIQQVVRGDSAAYFCASSPGISDNEQFFGPGTRLTVL.

This clone appeared a single time. The CDR3 DNA sequence: TGTGCCAGCAGGCGCGGGGTAGAGGAGACCCAGTACTTC. Encoded protein: CASRRGVEETQYF. J is TRBJ2-5 and V is TRBV12-3 or TRBV12-4; a possible D gene is TRBD2 (6 bases). The CDR3 extends over 13 amino acids. The ends were cut back, 6 bases at V and 5 bases at J, with 13 bases in the middle.

J is TRBJ1-2 and V is TRBV5-1; a weak D match, TRBD1 (5 bases). CDR3 length: 15 amino acids. CDR1 and CDR2 from the germline V gene are SGHRS and YFSETQ. V lost 4 bases, J lost 2 bases, and 15 bases lay in between. This CDR3 reads CASSTGQVLNYGYTF. In nucleotides, the CDR3 is TGCGCCAGCAGCACCGGACAAGTACTAAACTATGGCTACACCTTC.

The chain has TRBV13 and TRBJ1-5; 8 bases map to TRBD1. Unmatched junction bases numbered 1, after V lost 5 bases and J lost 1 base. CDR3 length: 14 residues. Germline V lookup: CDR1 PRHDT, CDR2 FYEKMQ (reference sequence). The CDR3 sequence is CASSRTGSNQPQHF. CDR3 nucleotides: TGTGCCAGCAGCCGGACAGGGAGCAATCAGCCCCAGCATTTT.

This clone was recorded only once. J is TRBJ2-7 and V is TRBV18, with 10 bases fitting TRBD2. From germline, CDR1 is KGHSH and CDR2 LQKENI. The V gene end was trimmed by 2 bases and the J gene end by 7 bases; junction bases not matched to a gene: 17. This CDR3 region has 18 residues. This CDR3 is CASSPRFTSGDGSWEQYF. The CDR3 region has the DNA TGTGCCAGCTCACCAAGATTCACTAGCGGGGACGGTAGTTGGGAGCAGTACTTC.

The J gene is TRBJ1-1, the V gene TRBV19, with TRBD1 matching over 12 bases. Germline trimming cut 10 bases from V and 4 bases from J; bases unmatched to any gene: 7. Germline CDR1 and CDR2: LNHDA and SQIVND (reference sequence). CDR3 length: 14 amino acids. In DNA form, the CDR3 reads TGTGCCATAGGGACAGGGGGCGCCGGCACTGAAGCTTTCTTT. This encodes CAIGTGGAGTEAFF.

The J gene is TRBJ2-5, the V gene TRBV29-1; 7 positions match TRBD1. Germline CDR1 reads SQVTM; CDR2 reads ANQGSEA. The junction had 8 bases not matched to a gene; V was cut back by 4 bases and J by 6 bases. The CDR3 is made up of 13 amino acids. The chain's CDR3 is CSVAPRGMKTQYF. The CDR3 DNA follows: TGCAGCGTTGCGCCCAGGGGGATGAAGACCCAGTACTTC.

The J gene is TRBJ1-1, the V gene TRBV30; D not certain. V gave up 4 bases and J gave up 4 bases, with 13 bases separating them. Germline loops: CDR1 GTSNPN, CDR2 SVGIG (reference sequence). This CDR3 comprises 13 residues. The DNA for the CDR3 is TGTGCCTGGACCCACTCCCCGGGCACTGAAGCTTTCTTT. Its protein product is CAWTHSPGTEAFF.

About this clone itself: The identical CDR3 is also encoded by other nucleotide sequences in the sample. This CDR3 is CASSRLAGTDTQYF. In DNA, the CDR3 is TGTGCCAGCAGTCGACTAGCGGGCACAGATACGCAGTATTTT. This chain links TRBV27 with TRBJ2-3, with TRBD2 matching over 9 bases. CDR1 is MNHEY, CDR2 SMNVEV, per germline (reference sequence). J was trimmed by 1 base and V by 5 bases; bases with no gene match: 1. The CDR3 is 14 amino acids.

J is TRBJ2-7 and V is TRBV6-5, with D possibly TRBD2 on 6 matching bases. Trimming removed 0 bases from V and 2 bases from J, with 11 bases in between. The CDR3 extends over 15 amino acids. Germline assignment: CDR1 MNHEY and CDR2 SVGAGI. The CDR3 DNA is TGTGCCAGCAGTTACTCGAAAGGGAGGCCCTACGAGCAGTACTTC. It yields the protein CASSYSKGRPYEQYF.

The V gene is TRBV3-1 (or the pseudogene TRBV3-2), the J gene TRBJ1-2; TRBD1 agrees at 10 bases. The CDR3 totals 16 residues. Germline V gene sequence: CDR1 LGHDT, CDR2 YNNKEL (reference sequence). V dropped 3 bases and J dropped 4; count of bases not matched to a gene: 8. The CDR3 loop reads CASSQGTGAPVYGYTF. The CDR3 DNA reads as TGTGCCAGCAGCCAGGGGACAGGGGCACCTGTCTATGGCTACACCTTC.

The V gene is TRBV7-9, the J gene TRBJ1-3; D is perhaps TRBD1 (5 bases). V lost 1 base and J lost 2, with 6 bases in between. Germline lookup yields CDR1 SEHNR and CDR2 FQNEAQ (reference sequence). This CDR3 is built from 14 residues. The CDR3 spells CASSLVRAGNTIYF. For the CDR3, the DNA is TGTGCCAGCAGCTTAGTCAGGGCTGGAAACACCATATATTTT.

The chain employs TRBV7-9 and TRBJ2-3, with D unresolved. Germline values: CDR1 SEHNR, CDR2 FQNEAQ (reference sequence). The V end was cut by 4 bases, the J end by 0 bases, with 8 bases between. The CDR3 consists of 14 residues. CDR3 sequence: CASSSEWSTDTQYF. DNA of the CDR3: TGTGCCAGCAGCTCAGAATGGAGCACAGATACGCAGTATTTT.

V is TRBV4-2 and J is TRBJ2-6; D is undetermined. The germline CDR1 and CDR2 sequences are LGHNA and YNFKEQ. CDR3 size: 14 residues. V was shortened by 1 base and J by 3 bases, with 4 bases between the two germline ends. Here the CDR3 DNA reads TGTGCCAGCAGCCAAGCTTATGGGGCCAACGTCCTGACTTTC. This codes for CASSQAYGANVLTF.

J is TRBJ2-5 and V is TRBV3-1 (or the pseudogene TRBV3-2); TRBD2 agrees at 7 bases. The CDR3 length is 16 residues. With V trimmed by 3 bases and J by 0 bases, 7 bases remained unmatched. Germline values: CDR1 LGHDT, CDR2 YNNKEL (reference sequence). As DNA, the CDR3 is TGTGCCAGCAGCCAGGGGCTAGCGGAGAACCAAGAGACCCAGTACTTC. Protein: CASSQGLAENQETQYF.

The J gene is TRBJ1-2, the V gene TRBV12-3 or TRBV12-4; 7 nucleotides align to TRBD1. The CDR3 runs 13 residues. V gave up 6 bases and J gave up 4 bases; unmatched junction bases: 5. The CDR3 DNA reads as TGTGCCAGCAGCCAGGGACAGTTCTATGGCTACACCTTC. It codes for CASSQGQFYGYTF.

This clone was detected once. V is TRBV18 and J is TRBJ2-4; 9 positions match TRBD1. Germline CDR1 is KGHSH and CDR2 is LQKENI. CDR3 length: 14 amino acids. J was trimmed by 6 bases and V by 2 bases; bases with no gene match: 2. Here the CDR3 DNA reads TGTGCCAGCTCACCAGGACAGGGGATAAACATTCAGTACTTC. Protein sequence: CASSPGQGINIQYF.

This clone was recorded only once. This chain uses TRBV11-2 with TRBJ2-7, with no clear D. The CDR3 has 13 amino acids. Trimming removed 4 bases at V and 1 base at J, with 8 bases between. Germline loops: CDR1 SGHAT, CDR2 FQNNGV. The CDR3 reads CASSYSPSYEQYF. CDR3 nucleotide sequence: TGTGCCAGCAGCTACAGCCCGTCCTACGAGCAGTACTTC.

The chain recombines TRBV28 with TRBJ1-3; 8 bases map to TRBD1. Trimming removed 5 bases from V and 3 bases from J; junction bases left unmatched: 3. CDR1 is MDHEN, CDR2 SYDVKM, per germline. The CDR3 consists of 14 residues. In DNA form, the CDR3 reads TGTGCCAGCAGTCAGGGGACAGGTGGAAACACCATATATTTT. It translates to CASSQGTGGNTIYF.

This chain links TRBV28 with TRBJ2-7; the D gene is possibly TRBD2 (7 bases). Trimming stripped 4 bases from V and 5 bases from J, with 24 bases between. This CDR3 is built from 17 residues. Germline V gene lookup returns CDR1 MDHEN and CDR2 SYDVKM. Written as DNA, the CDR3 is TGTGCCAGCAGTTCCGCAGGGGCGGGGGCTTGGGCGAACGAGCAGTACTTC. Protein sequence: CASSSAGAGAWANEQYF.

The V call is TRBV27, the J call TRBJ2-6; 8 positions match TRBD1. Germline V gene sequence: CDR1 MNHEY, CDR2 SMNVEV (reference sequence). The CDR3 consists of 16 residues. Trimming removed 3 bases from V and 0 bases from J; junction bases left unmatched: 1. Here the CDR3 DNA reads TGTGCCAGCAGTTTTACAGGGGGCTCTGGGGCCAACGTCCTGACTTTC. Translating gives CASSFTGGSGANVLTF. The full variable domain, in which reference TRBV27 and TRBJ2-6 provide the parts outside the CDR3, is EAQVTQNPRYLITVTGKKLTVTCSQNMNHEYMSWYRQDPGLGLRQIYYSMNVEVTDKGDVPEGYKVSRKEKRNFPLILESPSPNQTSLYFCASSFTGGSGANVLTFGAGSRLTVL.

This sequence joins TRBV29-1 and TRBJ2-5; 9 positions match TRBD1. CDR3 length equals 14 residues. In germline, CDR1 is SQVTM, CDR2 ANQGSEA. V trimming: 3 bases; J trimming: 2 bases; junction bases outside the gene matches: 4. Here the CDR3 reads CSVDPGQGQETQYF. The CDR3 region has the DNA TGCAGCGTTGACCCGGGACAGGGTCAAGAGACCCAGTACTTC.

This chain joins TRBV19 and TRBJ1-2, with 10 nucleotides matching TRBD1. The length of the CDR3 is 17 residues. Germline CDR1 reads LNHDA; CDR2 reads SQIVND (reference sequence). With 6 bases clipped from V and 3 bases from J, the junction kept 13 bases outside the gene matches. This CDR3 is CASSSRDRGGADYGYTF. CDR3 DNA: TGTGCCAGTAGCAGCCGGGACAGGGGAGGTGCAGACTATGGCTACACCTTC.

V usage is TRBV27 and J usage is TRBJ2-2, with 9 positions matching TRBD1. Trimming took 10 bases from V and 1 from J; bases not matched to a gene: 7. The CDR3 spans 15 residues. Germline values: CDR1 MNHEY, CDR2 SMNVEV (reference sequence). The CDR3: CATSTGGGNTGELFF. The CDR3 region has the DNA TGTGCCACCTCTACAGGGGGCGGGAACACCGGGGAGCTGTTTTTT.

The chain combines TRBV2 with TRBJ2-7, with a possible D match to TRBD2 (7 bases). V lost 4 bases to trimming and J lost 7 bases, with 14 bases between them. This CDR3 spans 13 amino acids. CDR1 and CDR2 from the germline V gene are SNHLY and FYNNEI. The CDR3 DNA reads as TGTGCCAGCAGTGGGGGGGGCAAGAGGGAGCAGTACTTC. This sequence encodes CASSGGGKREQYF.